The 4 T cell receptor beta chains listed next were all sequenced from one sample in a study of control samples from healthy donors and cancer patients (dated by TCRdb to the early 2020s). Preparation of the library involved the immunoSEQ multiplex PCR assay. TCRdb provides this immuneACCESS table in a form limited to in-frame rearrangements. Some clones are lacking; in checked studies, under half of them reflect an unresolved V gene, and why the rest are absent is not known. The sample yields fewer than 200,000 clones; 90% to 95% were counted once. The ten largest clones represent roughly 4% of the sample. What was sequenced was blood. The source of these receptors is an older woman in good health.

For the CDR3, the DNA is TGTGCCAGCTCACTATCTTCCGGGACGTCGACCTACGAGCAGTACTTC. It yields the protein CASSLSSGTSTYEQYF. V is TRBV18 and J is TRBJ2-7; D could derive from TRBD1 or TRBD2 (5 bases each). The CDR3 has 16 amino acids. V dropped 4 bases and J dropped 2 bases, with 18 bases sitting between them. Germline-derived CDR1 and CDR2 are KGHSH and LQKENI.

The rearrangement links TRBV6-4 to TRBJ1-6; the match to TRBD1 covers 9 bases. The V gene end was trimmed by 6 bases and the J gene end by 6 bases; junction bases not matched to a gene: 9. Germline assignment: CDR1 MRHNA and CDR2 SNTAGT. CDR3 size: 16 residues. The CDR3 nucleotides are TGTGCCAGCAGCGAAAGGGACAGGGATTTTAATTCACCCCTCCACTTT. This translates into CASSERDRDFNSPLHF.

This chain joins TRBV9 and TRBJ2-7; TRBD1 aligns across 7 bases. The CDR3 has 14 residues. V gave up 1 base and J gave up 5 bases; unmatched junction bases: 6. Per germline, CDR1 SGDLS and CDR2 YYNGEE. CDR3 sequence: CASSVNIGGNEQYF. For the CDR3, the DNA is TGTGCCAGCAGCGTAAATATAGGGGGCAACGAGCAGTACTTC.

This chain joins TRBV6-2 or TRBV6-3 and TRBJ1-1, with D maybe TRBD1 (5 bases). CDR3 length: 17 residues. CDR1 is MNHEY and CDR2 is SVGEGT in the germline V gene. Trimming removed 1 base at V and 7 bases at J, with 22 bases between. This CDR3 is CASSYFGAGGLHIEAFF. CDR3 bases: TGTGCCAGCAGTTACTTTGGTGCGGGGGGTCTTCATATTGAAGCTTTCTTT.